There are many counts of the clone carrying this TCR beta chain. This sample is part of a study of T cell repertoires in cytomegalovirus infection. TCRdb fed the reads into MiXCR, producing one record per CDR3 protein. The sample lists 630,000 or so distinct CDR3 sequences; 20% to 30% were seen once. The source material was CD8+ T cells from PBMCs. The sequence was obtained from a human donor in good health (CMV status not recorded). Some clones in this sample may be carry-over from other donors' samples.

The CDR3 sequence is CASSVLGQGRGQPQHF. For the CDR3, the DNA is TGTGCCAGCAGCGTTTTGGGACAGGGTAGAGGTCAGCCCCAGCATTTT. This rearrangement joins TRBV7-2 to TRBJ1-5, with 9 bases identical to TRBD1. The V gene end was trimmed by 5 bases and the J gene end by 6 bases; junction bases not matched to a gene: 11. The germline V gene has CDR1 SGHTA and CDR2 FQGNSA. The CDR3 sequence is 16 residues long.